What follows are 27 T cell receptor beta chains derived from one specimen sequenced in a study of blood T cell repertoires in COVID-19. The protocol was immunoSEQ multiplex PCR, while the TCRdb copy is restricted to in-frame clones and leaves out a portion. The sample holds about 90,000 clones, about 91% seen once. Sequenced input: peripheral blood. The receptor set was obtained from a man in his fifties or sixties with acute or convalescent COVID-19.

J is TRBJ1-4 and V is TRBV27, with D tentatively TRBD1 (5 bases). V was clipped by 9 bases and J by 4 bases, with 15 bases between them. This CDR3 spans 14 amino acids. Germline V lookup: CDR1 MNHEY, CDR2 SMNVEV (reference sequence). CDR3 residues: CASQEAGYNEKLFF. Written as DNA, the CDR3 is TGTGCCAGTCAAGAGGCAGGGTATAATGAAAAACTGTTTTTT.

V usage is TRBV6-1 and J usage is TRBJ2-7; TRBD1 matches 9 bases. The V and J ends lost 7 bases and 3 bases, in that order; junction bases with no gene match: 4. The CDR3 extends over 13 amino acids. Germline V gene lookup returns CDR1 MNHNS and CDR2 SASEGT. CDR3 sequence: CASTKTGGYEQYF. DNA of the CDR3: TGTGCCAGCACCAAGACAGGGGGCTACGAGCAGTACTTC.

The rearrangement joins TRBV5-1 to TRBJ2-5, with a possible D match to TRBD2 (5 bases). The V gene's germline CDR1 is SGHRS and CDR2 YFSETQ. The CDR3 length is 16 residues. V was trimmed by 4 bases and J by 0 bases, leaving 16 bases between them. CDR3 in amino acids: CASSPSERRYQETQYF. The DNA for the CDR3 is TGCGCCAGCAGCCCCTCGGAGCGGCGGTACCAAGAGACCCAGTACTTC.

CDR3 DNA: TGTGCCAGCAGCTTGTCCCAGGGTAATTATTCACCCCTCCACTTT. Translated: CASSLSQGNYSPLHF. The V and J genes are TRBV5-8 and TRBJ1-6; D perhaps matches TRBD1 (5 bases). Trimming took off 1 base at V and 8 bases at J, with 13 bases between the two ends. The length of the CDR3 is 15 residues. The germline V gene has CDR1 SGHTS and CDR2 YDEGEE.

V usage is TRBV5-1 and J usage is TRBJ1-1, with no clear D. Germline V gene sequence: CDR1 SGHRS, CDR2 YFSETQ. This CDR3 has 13 residues. V lost 0 bases to trimming and J lost 3 bases, with 6 bases between them. The CDR3 loop is CASSLESYTEAFF. As DNA, the CDR3 is TGCGCCAGCAGCTTGGAAAGCTACACTGAAGCTTTCTTT.

The chain recombines TRBV6-2 or TRBV6-3 with TRBJ2-3; D is ambiguous. Germline CDR1 MNHEY, CDR2 SVGEGT. V was cut by 1 base and J by 2 bases, with 7 bases left in between. The CDR3 is made up of 14 amino acids. DNA of the CDR3: TGTGCCAGCAGTTACTGGCAGATCACAGATACGCAGTATTTT. Translated, it gives CASSYWQITDTQYF.

The genes are TRBV5-5 and TRBJ1-4; D perhaps matches TRBD1 (5 bases). V gave up 3 bases and J gave up 0 bases, with 12 bases separating them. This CDR3 comprises 16 residues. Germline lookup yields CDR1 SGHKS and CDR2 YYEKEE (reference sequence). As DNA, the CDR3 is TGTGCCAGCAGCTGGGCTATGGGGCCAACTAATGAAAAACTGTTTTTT. Translated, it gives CASSWAMGPTNEKLFF.

The rearrangement uses TRBV3-1 (or the pseudogene TRBV3-2) and TRBJ2-1; 11 nucleotides align to TRBD2. The CDR3 totals 14 residues. CDR1 and CDR2 (germline): LGHDT, YNNKEL (reference sequence). Germline trimming cut 3 bases from V and 5 bases from J; bases unmatched to any gene: 0. CDR3: CASSQTSGDNEQFF. The CDR3 bases are TGTGCCAGCAGCCAGACTAGCGGGGACAATGAGCAGTTCTTC.

The rearrangement joins TRBV27 to TRBJ2-7; maybe TRBD2 (5 bases). Germline V lookup: CDR1 MNHEY, CDR2 SMNVEV (reference sequence). V lost 6 bases and J lost 9, with 21 bases in between. This CDR3 has 14 amino acids. Here the CDR3 DNA reads TGTGCCAGCAGCACGGGATTGTTGAAGAGGGTGCAGTACTTC. Translating it yields CASSTGLLKRVQYF.

The J gene is TRBJ2-7, the V gene TRBV10-3; 8 bases match TRBD2. Trimming removed 11 bases from V and 6 bases from J; junction bases left unmatched: 9. Germline CDR1 ENHRY, CDR2 SYGVKD. The CDR3 totals 12 residues. For the CDR3, the DNA is TGTGCCTCTACCGGAGCGGGAGCCGAGCAGTACTTC. It codes for CASTGAGAEQYF.

This chain uses TRBV10-3 with TRBJ2-3; TRBD2 matches at 13 bases. Per germline, CDR1 ENHRY and CDR2 SYGVKD. V shed 8 bases, J shed 3 bases, and the junction held 2 bases outside the gene matches. The CDR3 totals 14 residues. The CDR3 here is CAIRTSGRTDTQYF. For the CDR3, the DNA is TGTGCCATCCGGACTAGCGGGAGAACAGATACGCAGTATTTT.

V and J are TRBV7-3 and TRBJ2-1, with 10 bases that match TRBD2. Per germline, CDR1 SGHTA and CDR2 FQGTGA. Trimming removed 1 base from V and 9 bases from J; junction bases left unmatched: 9. CDR3 length: 16 residues. The DNA for the CDR3 is TGTGCCAGCAGCTTAAGCCCCGGGACTAGCGTGAGTGAGCAGTTCTTC. It specifies CASSLSPGTSVSEQFF.

The genes are TRBV5-1 and TRBJ1-1; 8 bases fit TRBD1. CDR3 length: 14 residues. The V gene's germline CDR1 is SGHRS and CDR2 YFSETQ. After removal of 3 bases from V and 5 bases from J, the junction contained 6 bases not matched to a gene. CDR3 in DNA: TGCGCCAGCAGCTCACAGGGGGGGAGGACTGAAGCTTTCTTT. This codes for CASSSQGGRTEAFF.

V is TRBV10-1 and J is TRBJ1-1; 7 bases are shared with TRBD1. V lost 0 bases, J lost 7 bases, and 2 bases stayed unmatched. The CDR3 is made up of 13 amino acids. Per germline, CDR1 WNHNN and CDR2 SYGVQD (reference sequence). The CDR3 loop is CASSESGTDEAFF. The DNA of the CDR3 is TGCGCCAGCAGTGAGTCGGGGACAGATGAAGCTTTCTTT.

The chain carries TRBV19 and TRBJ2-7; 10 bases fit TRBD1. The CDR3 is made up of 15 amino acids. The germline V gene encodes CDR1 LNHDA and CDR2 SQIVND (reference sequence). With V trimmed by 6 bases and J by 3 bases, 8 bases remained unmatched. This CDR3 is CASRDAGQGYYEQYF. The CDR3, as DNA: TGTGCCAGTAGGGACGCGGGACAGGGGTACTACGAGCAGTACTTC.

The chain joins TRBV5-4 to TRBJ2-2, with 12 bases aligning to TRBD2. J gave up 4 bases and V 4 bases, and 8 bases lay outside the gene matches. There are 17 residues in the CDR3. Germline V gives CDR1 SGHNT, CDR2 YYREEE (reference sequence). The CDR3 here is CASSPGLAGGATGELFF. In nucleotides, the CDR3 is TGTGCCAGCAGCCCGGGCCTAGCGGGGGGGGCCACCGGGGAGCTGTTTTTT. Full variable domain (missing parts from reference TRBV5-4 and TRBJ2-2): ETGVTQSPTHLIKTRGQQVTLRCSSQSGHNTVSWYQQALGQGPQFIFQYYREEENGRGNFPPRFSGLQFPNYSSELNVNALELDDSALYLCASSPGLAGGATGELFFGEGSRLTVL.

V and J are TRBV7-2 and TRBJ2-3; no firm D call. Germline values: CDR1 SGHTA, CDR2 FQGNSA. This CDR3 has 12 residues. Trimming shortened V by 5 bases and J by 4 bases, and 7 bases separated the two germline ends. The CDR3 DNA reads as TGTGCCAGCAGCGCCTACTCAGATACGCAGTATTTT. As protein: CASSAYSDTQYF.

This clone showed up just a few times. The chain links TRBV4-1 to TRBJ1-6, with a tentative D call TRBD1 (6 bases). The germline gives CDR1 MGHRA, CDR2 YSYEKL. V was cut by 4 bases and J by 6 bases, with 13 bases left in between. This CDR3 is 15 amino acids long. DNA of the CDR3: TGCGCCAGCAGCCTCTCGGGGGGCTCTAATTCACCCCTCCACTTT. Its translation: CASSLSGGSNSPLHF.

This clone has just one count. The chain is built from TRBV12-3 or TRBV12-4 and TRBJ1-2; D is ambiguous. CDR3 size: 13 residues. Trimming pared 1 base from V and 8 bases from J, leaving 11 bases between. The CDR3 nucleotides read TGTGCCAGCAGTTTAGGGTCGGGAATCGGCTACACCTTC. Its protein is CASSLGSGIGYTF.

V is TRBV5-5 and J is TRBJ1-2; no clear D gene. V gave up 0 bases and J gave up 0 bases, with 6 bases separating them. The CDR3 consists of 14 residues. In germline, CDR1 is SGHKS, CDR2 YYEKEE (reference sequence). The CDR3 loop is CASSLGHTNYGYTF. Written as DNA, the CDR3 is TGTGCCAGCAGCTTGGGACACACTAACTATGGCTACACCTTC.

The chain is built from TRBV6-5 and TRBJ1-5; D is uncertain. V lost 6 bases to trimming and J lost 1 base, with 13 bases between them. The CDR3 is made up of 15 amino acids. The germline V gene encodes CDR1 MNHEY and CDR2 SVGAGI. This CDR3 reads CASRFPGASNQPQHF. Written as DNA, the CDR3 is TGTGCCAGCAGATTCCCGGGAGCGAGCAATCAGCCCCAGCATTTT.

CDR3 protein: CASSIGVANEKLFF. In DNA form, the CDR3 reads TGTGCCAGTAGTATAGGCGTTGCTAATGAAAAACTGTTTTTT. V usage is TRBV19 and J usage is TRBJ1-4; D is undetermined. The germline V gene encodes CDR1 LNHDA and CDR2 SQIVND (reference sequence). CDR3 size: 14 residues. Deletions cut 1 base from V and 3 bases from J, with 6 bases between. Full variable domain (rest looked up from reference TRBV19 and TRBJ1-4): DGGITQSPKYLFRKEGQNVTLSCEQNLNHDAMYWYRQDPGQGLRLIYYSQIVNDFQKGDIAEGYSVSREKKESFPLTVTSAQKNPTAFYLCASSIGVANEKLFFGSGTQLSVL.

This clone was counted a single time. The chain links TRBV5-1 to TRBJ2-7; 14 bases fit TRBD2. CDR1 is SGHRS and CDR2 is YFSETQ in the germline V gene. The CDR3 totals 17 residues. The J segment lost 1 base and the V segment lost 4 bases, leaving 7 bases of the junction unmatched. CDR3 loop: CASSTGTSGSISYEQYF. The CDR3 bases are TGCGCCAGCAGCACCGGGACTAGCGGGAGTATTTCCTACGAGCAGTACTTC.

The chain links TRBV24-1 to TRBJ2-3; D unresolved. V was shortened by 1 base and J by 5 bases, with 6 bases between the two germline ends. The germline CDR1 and CDR2 sequences are KGHDR and SFDVKD. There are 13 residues in the CDR3. CDR3 nucleotides: TGTGCCACCAGTGATTTTCCCGGAGATACGCAGTATTTT. The encoded protein is CATSDFPGDTQYF.

The chain combines TRBV7-2 with TRBJ1-2, with unresolved D. This CDR3 has 15 amino acids. CDR1 and CDR2 (germline): SGHTA, FQGNSA. V lost 2 bases to trimming and J lost 5 bases, with 15 bases between them. DNA of the CDR3: TGTGCCAGCAGCTTAAACTCGGGAATACAGTATGGCTACACCTTC. It encodes CASSLNSGIQYGYTF.

V is TRBV27 and J is TRBJ1-1; TRBD1 might be the D (6 bases). The CDR3 runs to 13 residues. Germline CDR1 is MNHEY and CDR2 is SMNVEV (reference sequence). V lost 2 bases to trimming and J lost 5 bases, with 9 bases between them. CDR3: CASSLNRATEAFF. The CDR3 DNA follows: TGTGCCAGCAGTTTAAACAGGGCTACTGAAGCTTTCTTT.

This clone was seen only a few times. The chain is built from TRBV7-8 and TRBJ2-1, with 7 positions matching TRBD2. This CDR3 comprises 15 residues. Germline CDR1 and CDR2: SGHVS and FQNEAQ. V shed 3 bases, J shed 6 bases, and the junction held 8 bases outside the gene matches. The CDR3 region is CASSFGRGLGNEQFF. DNA of the CDR3: TGTGCCAGCAGCTTTGGGAGGGGCCTAGGCAATGAGCAGTTCTTC.